Each of the 9 T cell receptor beta chains below was sequenced from the same sample in a study of cytomegalovirus exposure and HLA in healthy donors. Profiling relied on immunoSEQ multiplex PCR, and the TCRdb table lists in-frame clones only, not all of them. The table lists 100,000 to 120,000 clones, approximately 87% of them singletons. The sequencing input was PBMCs. These receptors were obtained from a young woman in good health and CMV-seropositive.

The CDR3 DNA reads as TGTGCCAGCAGCACCGGGGGGCCCCAGCATTTT. Translation: CASSTGGPQHF. This chain joins TRBV2 and TRBJ1-5; D may be TRBD1 (5 bases). This CDR3 contains 11 residues. V was clipped by 6 bases and J by 9 bases, with 9 bases between them. CDR1 and CDR2 from the germline V gene are SNHLY and FYNNEI. Filled out from reference TRBV2 and TRBJ1-5, the complete variable domain reads EPEVTQTPSHQVTQMGQEVILRCVPISNHLYFYWYRQILGQKVEFLVSFYNNEISEKSEIFDDQFSVERPDGSNFTLKIRSTKLEDSAMYFCASSTGGPQHFGDGTRLSIL.

CDR3 in amino acids: CASSPIGTGHYNEQFF. CDR3 bases: TGTGCCAGCAGCCCCATAGGGACAGGGCACTACAATGAGCAGTTCTTC. V usage is TRBV7-2 and J usage is TRBJ2-1, with 9 bases identical to TRBD1. This CDR3 is 16 amino acids long. Germline CDR1 SGHTA, CDR2 FQGNSA. The junction had 8 bases not matched to a gene; V was cut back by 5 bases and J by 3 bases.

The chain carries TRBV5-1 and TRBJ2-7; maybe TRBD2 (5 bases). Germline-derived CDR1 and CDR2 are SGHRS and YFSETQ. This CDR3 comprises 14 residues. Trimming removed 0 bases at V and 5 bases at J, with 12 bases between. Written as DNA, the CDR3 is TGCGCCAGCAGCTTGGTAGGTAGCGTCAACGAGCAGTACTTC. Residues: CASSLVGSVNEQYF. Using reference TRBV5-1 and TRBJ2-7 for the parts outside the CDR3, the full variable domain is KAGVTQTPRYLIKTRGQQVTLSCSPISGHRSVSWYQQTPGQGLQFLFEYFSETQRNKGNFPGRFSGRQFSNSRSEMNVSTLELGDSALYLCASSLVGSVNEQYFGPGTRLTVT.

This chain joins TRBV4-1 and TRBJ2-7; possibly TRBD1 for D (5 bases). The CDR3 extends over 14 amino acids. Germline V CDR1 and CDR2: MGHRA, YSYEKL. The germline V and J ends were trimmed by 1 base and 3 bases, with 10 bases remaining between them. The CDR3 protein is CASSQVWGSYEQYF. CDR3 nucleotide sequence: TGCGCCAGCAGCCAAGTATGGGGCAGCTACGAGCAGTACTTC.

This clone has a single count. The chain links TRBV4-1 to TRBJ2-1, with TRBD2 matching over 12 bases. Trimming took 1 base from V and 2 from J; bases not matched to a gene: 0. Germline V lookup: CDR1 MGHRA, CDR2 YSYEKL. The CDR3 spans 16 residues. CDR3 amino acids: CASSQGTSGTYNEQFF. The CDR3 nucleotides are TGCGCCAGCAGCCAAGGGACTAGCGGGACCTACAATGAGCAGTTCTTC.

The chain uses TRBV4-3 and TRBJ2-7; 11 bases are shared with TRBD2. Germline trimming cut 4 bases from V and 4 bases from J; bases unmatched to any gene: 6. CDR1 and CDR2 from the germline V gene are LGHNA and YSLEER. CDR3 length equals 15 residues. CDR3 DNA sequence: TGCGCCAGCAGCCGGGGTAGCGGGGGGGCGTACGAGCAGTACTTC. Protein: CASSRGSGGAYEQYF.

The chain combines TRBV5-4 with TRBJ2-5; 7 nucleotides align to TRBD2. The CDR3 covers 15 residues. Germline loops: CDR1 SGHNT, CDR2 YYREEE (reference sequence). V lost 4 bases, J lost 4 bases, and 10 bases stayed unmatched. The CDR3 region has the DNA TGTGCCAGCAGCCCCGGGGGAGGGGTCCGAGAGACCCAGTACTTC. It codes for CASSPGGGVRETQYF.

CDR3 loop: CASSLARVIQQETQYF. The CDR3 DNA reads TGTGCCAGCAGCTTGGCTCGGGTCATCCAGCAAGAGACCCAGTACTTC. The chain carries TRBV7-8 and TRBJ2-5; no clear D gene. CDR1 SGHVS and CDR2 FQNEAQ come from the germline V gene. This CDR3 spans 16 amino acids. V lost 3 bases and J lost 2, with 16 bases in between. Full variable domain (missing parts from reference TRBV7-8 and TRBJ2-5): GAGVSQSPRYKVAKRGQDVALRCDPISGHVSLFWYQQALGQGPEFLTYFQNEAQLDKSGLPSDRFFAERPEGSVSTLKIQRTQQEDSAVYLCASSLARVIQQETQYFGPGTRLLVL.

V gene TRBV15 combines with J gene TRBJ2-5, with a tentative D call TRBD2 (7 bases). Trimming cost V 1 base and J 1 base, with 22 bases left between them. The CDR3 covers 19 residues. Germline CDR1 reads LNHNV; CDR2 reads YYDKDF (reference sequence). The CDR3 region is CATSRAPRASGGGQETQYF. The CDR3 DNA reads TGTGCCACCAGCAGAGCCCCGCGGGCTAGCGGAGGGGGCCAAGAGACCCAGTACTTC. Supplemented by reference TRBV15 and TRBJ2-5, the full variable domain reads DAMVIQNPRYQVTQFGKPVTLSCSQTLNHNVMYWYQQKSSQAPKLLFHYYDKDFNNEADTPDNFQSRRPNTSFCFLDIRSPGLGDTAMYLCATSRAPRASGGGQETQYFGPGTRLLVL.